The entry below gives a single T cell receptor (beta chain) sequence along with its context. The data originate from a study of patients and donors after allogeneic stem cell transplantation. Each CDR3 protein is one row after TCRdb ran MiXCR on the RT-PCR reads. The profile covers about a million distinct CDR3 sequences, with about a sixth appearing a single time and around 6% taken by the ten largest. The sample comprised blood, either unsorted or a sorted T cell fraction (not recorded which). This receptor was obtained from a human donor who was either an allogeneic HSCT recipient or a stem cell or donor lymphocyte infusion donor (not recorded which). It is not recorded whose cells these are; they may come from a transplant donor.

For the CDR3, the DNA is TGCAGTGCTAGAGTAGGGACTAGCGGGGGGCCACTGAGCTCCTACGAGCAGTACTTC. This encodes CSARVGTSGGPLSSYEQYF. The rearrangement links TRBV20-1 to TRBJ2-7; 15 bases fit TRBD2. The trim removed 1 base at V and 0 bases at J, leaving 10 bases unmatched. Germline assignment: CDR1 DFQATT and CDR2 SNEGSKA (reference sequence). This CDR3 spans 19 amino acids.